The clone carrying this T cell receptor (beta chain) was detected a few times. The antigen remains unidentified. The data are from a study of T cell repertoires in cytomegalovirus infection. The overall study: It was recently identified HLA-C-restricted and well-studied HLA-B-restricted CMV epitopes that the study used. Matching HLA type and CMV infection were both indicated by public TCR beta signatures. Study-wide findings and caveats: CMV carriers with the relevant HLA were identified by cumulative public TCR beta family frequency. The study found HLA-C-restricted CMV-specific TCR beta clonotypes dominating the ex vivo response.

In TCRdb, the reads were re-called with MiXCR into one record per CDR3 protein. The sample comprises approximately 100,000 distinct CDR3 sequences, roughly 30% of which are singletons, and around 80% rests with the top ten. In germline, CDR1 is SGHVS, CDR2 FNYEAQ. The CDR3 is 14 residues long. Trimming removed 0 bases from V and 5 bases from J, with 9 bases in between. V gene TRBV7-6 combines with J gene TRBJ2-3; D possibly uses TRBD1 or TRBD2 (6 bases each). The sequence was collected from a human donor in good health (CMV status not recorded). Some clones in this sample may be carry-over from other donors' samples. Sequencing was performed on CD8+ T cells from cultured PBMCs, taken from culture after CMV antigen stimulation. In nucleotides, the CDR3 is TGTGCCAGCAGCTTAGCTGGGGGGCGAGATACGCAGTATTTT. Amino acids: CASSLAGGRDTQYF.